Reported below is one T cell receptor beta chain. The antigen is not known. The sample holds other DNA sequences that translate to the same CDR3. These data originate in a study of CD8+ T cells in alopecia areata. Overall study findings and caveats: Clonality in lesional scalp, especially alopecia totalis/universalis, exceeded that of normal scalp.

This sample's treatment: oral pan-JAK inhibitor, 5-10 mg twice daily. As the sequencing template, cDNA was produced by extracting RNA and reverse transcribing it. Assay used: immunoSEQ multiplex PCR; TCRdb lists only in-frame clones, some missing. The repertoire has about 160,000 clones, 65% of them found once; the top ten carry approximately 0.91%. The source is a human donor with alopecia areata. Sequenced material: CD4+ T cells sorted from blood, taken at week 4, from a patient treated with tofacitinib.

CDR3 sequence reads: CAWSSTGGGYTF. CDR3 DNA sequence: TGTGCCTGGAGTTCCACAGGGGGCGGCTACACCTTC. The genes are TRBV30 and TRBJ1-2; 9 positions match TRBD1. The CDR3 length is 12 residues. V gave up 2 bases and J gave up 8 bases; unmatched junction bases: 3. The germline V gene encodes CDR1 GTSNPN and CDR2 SVGIG (reference sequence).